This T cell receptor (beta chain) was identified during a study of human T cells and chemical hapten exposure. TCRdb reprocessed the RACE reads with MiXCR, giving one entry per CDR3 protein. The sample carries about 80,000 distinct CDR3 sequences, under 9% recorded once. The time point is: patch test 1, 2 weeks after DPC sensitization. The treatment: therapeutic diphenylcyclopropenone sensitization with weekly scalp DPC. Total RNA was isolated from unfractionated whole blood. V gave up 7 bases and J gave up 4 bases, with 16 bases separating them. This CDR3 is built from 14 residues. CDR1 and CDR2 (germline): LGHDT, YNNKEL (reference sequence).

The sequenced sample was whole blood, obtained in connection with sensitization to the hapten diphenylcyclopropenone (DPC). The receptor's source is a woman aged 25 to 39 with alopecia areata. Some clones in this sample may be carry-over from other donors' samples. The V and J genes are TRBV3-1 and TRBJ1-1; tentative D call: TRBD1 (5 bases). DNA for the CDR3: TGTGCCAGCAAAGTCCCGGGGGGAGGCACTGAAGCTTTCTTT. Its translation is CASKVPGGGTEAFF.